This T cell receptor beta chain stems from a study of T-cell reconstitution after alpha-beta-depleted transplantation in children (dated by TCRdb to the mid-2010s). A note on the overall study: Using TCR repertoire profiling, the study quantitatively followed how T-cell immune reconstitution unfolded in children after TCRalphabeta/CD19-depleted allogeneic hematopoietic cell transplantation.

Libraries were made using PCR. Sequencing used an Illumina HiSeq 2500. Molecular barcoding was employed in the preparation of TCR libraries, with unique molecular identifiers being used to normalize TCRbeta repertoire quantification. In-frame beta chains were kept once TCRdb had trimmed the public reads at Q25 with fastp and called clones with MiXCR. Merged by CDR3 protein, the rows form single entries marked with the most common genes and DNA. The sample table holds about 340,000 distinct CDR3 sequences, of which more than 10% were seen once. The ten largest make up roughly 4.3% of the sample. The CDR3 sequence holds 13 residues, the cysteine and phenylalanine included. Only the CDR3 DNA is retained, 39 bases long and in frame from the first base. Trimming at the junction amounts to 1 base on V and 3 bases on J, and the germline ends lie 7 bases apart. CDR1 and CDR2 are read off the germline V gene as MGHRA and YSYEKL.

Notes on this clonotype: Its antigen remains unidentified. Base qualities were left out, and no much larger clone turns up one base away.

Here the chain combines TRBV4-1 and TRBJ2-7; D gene: possibly TRBD2, on 5 matching bases. The origin of this receptor is a human donor who donated a stem cell graft to a child with Fanconi anemia. The sequencing used PBMCs, collected from the stem cell graft. The DNA reads TGCGCCAGCAGCCAAGGAGGGAGCTACGAGCAGTACTTC. It encodes CASSQGGSYEQYF.